This T cell receptor (beta chain) stems from a study of CD4 T cells in relation to SARS-CoV-2 and coronaviruses. Across the whole study: Shared crossreactive spike epitopes were mapped to their HLA restriction.

Clones were sequenced by immunoSEQ multiplex PCR, and TCRdb holds only the in-frame ones, with some missing. The sample has approximately 60,000 clones, 92% seen once; the top ten hold 0.3% to 0.45%. CDR1 and CDR2 (germline): LNHDA, SQIVND (reference sequence). V lost 6 bases to trimming and J lost 2 bases; unmatched junction nucleotides: 9. The CDR3 has 16 amino acids. V and J are TRBV19 and TRBJ2-5, with 10 bases aligning to TRBD2. Sequenced: naive CD4+ T cells from PBMCs. Indicated subset: naive CD4+ T cells isolated by negative enrichment. This TCR came from an adult with COVID-19. This chain's CDR3 is CASRPGLAAIQETQYF. CDR3 nucleotide sequence: TGTGCCAGTAGGCCTGGACTAGCGGCCATACAAGAGACCCAGTACTTC.